The clone carrying this T cell receptor beta chain was picked up many times. Its antigen is not identified. This sample was included in a study of T cells in Graves' hyperthyroidism and ophthalmopathy. Across the whole study: The blood sample was taken at first diagnosis, before treatment began.

Amplification yielded TCR beta CDR3 regions, with RNA transcripts as the source. First-round RT-PCR with HTBI primers amplified the TCR CDR3 region. TCRdb re-called the multiplex PCR reads with MiXCR, one entry per CDR3 protein. There are some 350,000 distinct CDR3 sequences in the sample; around 16% occur only once, and about 27% lies in the top ten. The study, taken as a whole, reports: Ophthalmopathy, which appeared later, was predicted by the model a median approximately 6 months before onset.

Diagnoses rested on clinical symptoms, serum thyroxine and TRAb, thyroid ultrasound and orbital computed tomography. Germline V CDR1 and CDR2: MDHEN, SYDVKM. The CDR3 has 14 amino acids. V was pared by 6 bases and J by 5 bases, with 14 bases between. What was sequenced was blood. This chain joins TRBV28 and TRBJ2-4; D is possibly TRBD1 or TRBD2 (5 bases each). This sequence originates from a woman between 18 and 29 years old with Graves' hyperthyroidism that later progressed to Graves' ophthalmopathy. The DNA of the CDR3 is TGTGCCAGCAGCTCCGGGGCCAGTGAAAACATTCAGTACTTC. Its protein product is CASSSGASENIQYF. The full variable domain, with the rest looked up from reference TRBV28 and TRBJ2-4, is DVKVTQSSRYLVKRTGEKVFLECVQDMDHENMFWYRQDPGLGLRLIYFSYDVKMKEKGDIPEGYSVSREKKERFSLILESASTNQTSMYLCASSSGASENIQYFGAGTRLSVL.